This T cell receptor (beta chain) was recorded in a study of T cells in Graves' hyperthyroidism and ophthalmopathy. This clonotype was seen repeatedly, ten times or more. Amplification targeted TCR beta CDR3 regions from RNA transcripts. The study used the HTBI primer set for a first-round RT-PCR of the TCR CDR3. TCRdb independently ran MiXCR on the multiplex PCR reads; one entry per CDR3 protein. The sample contains roughly 500,000 distinct CDR3 sequences, about 20% of which appear only once. The CDR3 loop spans 13 amino acids. Per germline, CDR1 SGHTA and CDR2 FQGNSA. V lost 0 bases, J lost 6 bases, and 6 bases lay in between.

The sequence derives from a woman in her seventies with Graves' ophthalmopathy. The chain is built from TRBV7-2 and TRBJ1-5, with unresolved D. The sequenced material came from blood. CDR3 loop: CASSLASAQPQHF. The CDR3 region has the DNA TGTGCCAGCAGCTTAGCCAGTGCTCAGCCCCAGCATTTT. Full variable domain (rest looked up from reference TRBV7-2 and TRBJ1-5): GAGVSQSPSNKVTEKGKDVELRCDPISGHTALYWYRQSLGQGLEFLIYFQGNSAPDKSGLPSDRFSAERTGGSVSTLTIQRTQQEDSAVYLCASSLASAQPQHFGDGTRLSIL.